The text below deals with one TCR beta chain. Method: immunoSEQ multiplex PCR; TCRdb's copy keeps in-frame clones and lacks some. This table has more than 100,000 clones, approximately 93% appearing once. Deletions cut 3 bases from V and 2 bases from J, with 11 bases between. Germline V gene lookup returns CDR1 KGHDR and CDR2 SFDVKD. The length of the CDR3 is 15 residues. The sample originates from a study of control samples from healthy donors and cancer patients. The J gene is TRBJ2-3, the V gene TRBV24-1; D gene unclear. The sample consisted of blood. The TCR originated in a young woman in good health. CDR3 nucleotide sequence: TGTGCCACCAGTGATCCCACAACCCCCACAGATACGCAGTATTTT. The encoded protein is CATSDPTTPTDTQYF.